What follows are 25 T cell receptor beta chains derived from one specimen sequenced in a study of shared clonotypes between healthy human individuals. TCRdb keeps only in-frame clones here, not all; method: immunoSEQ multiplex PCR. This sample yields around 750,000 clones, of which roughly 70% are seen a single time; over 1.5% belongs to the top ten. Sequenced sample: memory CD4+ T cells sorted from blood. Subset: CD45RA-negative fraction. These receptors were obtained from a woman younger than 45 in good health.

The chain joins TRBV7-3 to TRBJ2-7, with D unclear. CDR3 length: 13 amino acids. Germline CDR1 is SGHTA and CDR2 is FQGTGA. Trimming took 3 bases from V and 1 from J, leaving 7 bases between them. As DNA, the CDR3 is TGTGCCAGCAGCTTTGGCAGATCCTACGAGCAGTACTTC. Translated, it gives CASSFGRSYEQYF.

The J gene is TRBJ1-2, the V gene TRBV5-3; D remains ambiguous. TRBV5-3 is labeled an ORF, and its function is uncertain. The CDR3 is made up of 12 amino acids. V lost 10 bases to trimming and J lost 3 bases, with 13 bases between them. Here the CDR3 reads CAWRGPYYGYTF. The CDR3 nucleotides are TGTGCCTGGCGAGGGCCATACTATGGCTACACCTTC.

The CDR3 loop reads CASSVGGAVDEQYF. In nucleotides, the CDR3 is TGTGCCAGCAGCGTGGGGGGAGCGGTCGACGAGCAGTACTTC. V is TRBV9 and J is TRBJ2-7, with D perhaps TRBD2 (6 bases). V was shortened by 2 bases and J by 5 bases, with 14 bases between the two germline ends. This CDR3 is 14 amino acids long. Looked up from germline, CDR1 is SGDLS and CDR2 is YYNGEE.

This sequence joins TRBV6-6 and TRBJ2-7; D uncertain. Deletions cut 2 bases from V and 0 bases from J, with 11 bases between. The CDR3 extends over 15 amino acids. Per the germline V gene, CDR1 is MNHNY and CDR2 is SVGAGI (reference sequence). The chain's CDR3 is CASSYQPSSSYEQYF. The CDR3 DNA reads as TGTGCCAGCAGTTACCAACCATCCAGCTCCTACGAGCAGTACTTC.

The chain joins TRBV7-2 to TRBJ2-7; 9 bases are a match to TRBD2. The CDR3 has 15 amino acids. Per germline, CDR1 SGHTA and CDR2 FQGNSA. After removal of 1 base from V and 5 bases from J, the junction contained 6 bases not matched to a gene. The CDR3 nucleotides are TGTGCCAGCAGCTTAGGGCTAGCGGGAAACCACGAGCAGTACTTC. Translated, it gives CASSLGLAGNHEQYF.

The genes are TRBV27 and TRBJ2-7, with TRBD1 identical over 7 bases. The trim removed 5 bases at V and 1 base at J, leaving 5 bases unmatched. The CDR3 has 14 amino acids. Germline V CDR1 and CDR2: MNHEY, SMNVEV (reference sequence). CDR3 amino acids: CASSTTTGSYEQYF. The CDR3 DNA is TGTGCCAGCAGTACAACGACAGGGTCCTACGAGCAGTACTTC.

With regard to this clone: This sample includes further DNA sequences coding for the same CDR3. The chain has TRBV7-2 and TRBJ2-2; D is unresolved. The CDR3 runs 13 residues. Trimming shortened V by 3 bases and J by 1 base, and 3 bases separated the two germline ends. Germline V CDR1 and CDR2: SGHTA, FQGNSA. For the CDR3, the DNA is TGTGCCAGCAGCTTCAAGAACACCGGGGAGCTGTTTTTT. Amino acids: CASSFKNTGELFF.

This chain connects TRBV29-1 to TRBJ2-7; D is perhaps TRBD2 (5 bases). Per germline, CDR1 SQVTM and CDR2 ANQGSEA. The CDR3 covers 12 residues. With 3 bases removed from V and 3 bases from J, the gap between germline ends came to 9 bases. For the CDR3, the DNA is TGCAGCGTTGAGAGCGGCAGCTACGAGCAGTACTTC. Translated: CSVESGSYEQYF.

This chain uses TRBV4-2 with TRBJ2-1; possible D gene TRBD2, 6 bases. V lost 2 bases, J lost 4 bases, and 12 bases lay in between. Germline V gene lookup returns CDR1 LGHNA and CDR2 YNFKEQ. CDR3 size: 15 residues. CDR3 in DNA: TGTGCCAGCAGCCAAATTACGGGGGAGTACAATGAGCAGTTCTTC. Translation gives CASSQITGEYNEQFF.

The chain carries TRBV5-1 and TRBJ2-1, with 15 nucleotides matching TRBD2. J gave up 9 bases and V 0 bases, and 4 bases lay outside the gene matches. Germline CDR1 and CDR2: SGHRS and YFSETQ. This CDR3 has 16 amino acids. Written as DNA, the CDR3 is TGCGCCAGCAGCTTGGCTGGACTAGCGGGAGGGGTTGAGCAGTTCTTC. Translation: CASSLAGLAGGVEQFF.

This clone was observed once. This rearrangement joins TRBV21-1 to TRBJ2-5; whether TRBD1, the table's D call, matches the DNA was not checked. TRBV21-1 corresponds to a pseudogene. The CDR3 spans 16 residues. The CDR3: CARIEVGQSLTETQYF. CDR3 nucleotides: TGTGCCCGGATCGAGGTTGGACAGTCTTTGACGGAGACCCAGTACTTC.

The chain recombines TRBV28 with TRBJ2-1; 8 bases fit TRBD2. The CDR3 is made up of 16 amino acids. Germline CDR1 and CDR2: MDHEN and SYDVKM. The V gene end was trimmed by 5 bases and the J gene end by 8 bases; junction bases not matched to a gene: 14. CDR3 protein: CASSPQRAGGIHEQFF. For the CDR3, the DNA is TGTGCCAGCAGTCCTCAGAGGGCGGGGGGTATCCATGAGCAGTTCTTC.

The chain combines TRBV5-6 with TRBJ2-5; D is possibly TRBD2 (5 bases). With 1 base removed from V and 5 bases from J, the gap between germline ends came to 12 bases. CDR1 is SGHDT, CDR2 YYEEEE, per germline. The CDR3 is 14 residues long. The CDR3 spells CASSLPGKGETQYF. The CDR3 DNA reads TGTGCCAGCAGCTTGCCGGGGAAAGGCGAGACCCAGTACTTC.

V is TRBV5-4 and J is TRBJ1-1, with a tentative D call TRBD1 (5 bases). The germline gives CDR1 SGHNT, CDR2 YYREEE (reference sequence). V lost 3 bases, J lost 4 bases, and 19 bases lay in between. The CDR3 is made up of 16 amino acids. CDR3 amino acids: CASSWVTGLGGTEAFF. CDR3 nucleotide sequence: TGTGCCAGCAGCTGGGTGACGGGCTTGGGGGGCACTGAAGCTTTCTTT.

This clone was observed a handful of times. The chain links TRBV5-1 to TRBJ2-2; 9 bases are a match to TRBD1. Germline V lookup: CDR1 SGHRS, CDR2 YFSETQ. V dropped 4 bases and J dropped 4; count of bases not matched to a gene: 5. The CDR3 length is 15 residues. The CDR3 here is CASSTGQGLTGELFF. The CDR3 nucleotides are TGCGCCAGCAGCACGGGACAGGGACTCACCGGGGAGCTGTTTTTT.

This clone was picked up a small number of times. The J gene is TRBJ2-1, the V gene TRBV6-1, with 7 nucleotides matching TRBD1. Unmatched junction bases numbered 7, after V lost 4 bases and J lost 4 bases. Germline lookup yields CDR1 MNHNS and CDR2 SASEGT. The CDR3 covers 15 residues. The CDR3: CASSGSGQSYNEQFF. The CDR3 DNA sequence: TGTGCCAGCAGTGGGTCGGGACAGTCTTACAATGAGCAGTTCTTC.

CDR3 loop: CASSLPGSRTYEQYF. CDR3 coding DNA: TGTGCCAGCAGCTTACCGGGATCTAGGACCTACGAGCAGTACTTC. The chain couples TRBV28 to TRBJ2-7; maybe TRBD2 (5 bases). This CDR3 contains 15 residues. Trimming removed 6 bases at V and 2 bases at J, with 17 bases between. Germline V gives CDR1 MDHEN, CDR2 SYDVKM.

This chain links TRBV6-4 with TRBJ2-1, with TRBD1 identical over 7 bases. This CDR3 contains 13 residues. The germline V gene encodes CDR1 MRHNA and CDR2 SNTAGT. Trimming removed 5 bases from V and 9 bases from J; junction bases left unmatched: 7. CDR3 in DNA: TGTGCCAGCAGTAACCAACAGGGGACTGAGCAGTTCTTC. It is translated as CASSNQQGTEQFF.

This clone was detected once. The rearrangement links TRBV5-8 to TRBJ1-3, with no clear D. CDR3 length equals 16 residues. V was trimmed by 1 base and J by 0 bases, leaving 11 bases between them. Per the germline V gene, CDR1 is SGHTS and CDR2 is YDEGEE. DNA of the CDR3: TGTGCCAGCAGCTTGTGGCCACGGAACTCTGGAAACACCATATATTTT. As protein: CASSLWPRNSGNTIYF.

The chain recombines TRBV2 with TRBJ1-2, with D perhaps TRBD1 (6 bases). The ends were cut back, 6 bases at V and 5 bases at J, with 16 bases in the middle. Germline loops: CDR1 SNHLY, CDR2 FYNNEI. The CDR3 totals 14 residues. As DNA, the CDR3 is TGTGCCAGCAGCATGGGGGGCGGCTGGTATGGCTACACCTTC. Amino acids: CASSMGGGWYGYTF.

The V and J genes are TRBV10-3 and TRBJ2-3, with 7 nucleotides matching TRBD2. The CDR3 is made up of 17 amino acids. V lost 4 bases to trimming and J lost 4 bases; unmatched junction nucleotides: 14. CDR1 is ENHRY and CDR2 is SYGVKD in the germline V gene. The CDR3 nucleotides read TGTGCCATCAGTGGGCTGCCGGGGCGGGAGATTGCAGATACGCAGTATTTT. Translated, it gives CAISGLPGREIADTQYF.

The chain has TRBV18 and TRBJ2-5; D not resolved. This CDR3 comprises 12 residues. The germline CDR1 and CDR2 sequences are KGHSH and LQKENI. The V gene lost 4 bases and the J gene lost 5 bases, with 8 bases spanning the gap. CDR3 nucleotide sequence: TGTGCCAGCTCACGGGATGAGGAGACCCAGTACTTC. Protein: CASSRDEETQYF.

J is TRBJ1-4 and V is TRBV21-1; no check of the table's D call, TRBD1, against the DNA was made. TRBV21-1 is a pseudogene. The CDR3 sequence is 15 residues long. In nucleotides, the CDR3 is TGTGCCAGCAGCTTTGACAGGGGTCCAAATGAAAAACTGTTTTTT. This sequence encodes CASSFDRGPNEKLFF.

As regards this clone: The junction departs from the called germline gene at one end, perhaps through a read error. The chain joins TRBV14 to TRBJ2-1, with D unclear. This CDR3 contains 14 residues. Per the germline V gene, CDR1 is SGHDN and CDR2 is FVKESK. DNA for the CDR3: TGTGCCAGCAGCCAAGTTGGTACCTACACTGAGCAGTTCTTC. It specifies CASSQVGTYTEQFF.

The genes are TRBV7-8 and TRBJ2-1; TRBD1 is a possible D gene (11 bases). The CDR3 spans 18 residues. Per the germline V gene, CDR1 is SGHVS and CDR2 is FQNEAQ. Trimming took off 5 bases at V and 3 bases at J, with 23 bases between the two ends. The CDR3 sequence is CASSLRDRGTSDYNEQFF. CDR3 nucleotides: TGTGCCAGCAGCCTCCGGGACAGGGGGACTAGCGACTACAATGAGCAGTTCTTC.